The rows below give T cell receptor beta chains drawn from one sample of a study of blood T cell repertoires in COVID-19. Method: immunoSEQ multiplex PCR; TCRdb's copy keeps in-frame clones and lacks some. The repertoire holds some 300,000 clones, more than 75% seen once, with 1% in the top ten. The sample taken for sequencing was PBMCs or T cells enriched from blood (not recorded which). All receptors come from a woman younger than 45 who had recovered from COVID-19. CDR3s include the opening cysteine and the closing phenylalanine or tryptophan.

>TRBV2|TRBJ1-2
CASSERSGGVYGYTF
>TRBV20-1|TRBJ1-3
CSASSGAGNTIYF
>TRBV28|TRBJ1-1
CASSHSNTEAFF
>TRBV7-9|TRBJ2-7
CASLPQGMSEQYF
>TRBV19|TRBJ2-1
CATRNVGGGNEQFF
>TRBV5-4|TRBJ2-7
CASRAGGLPFGEQYF
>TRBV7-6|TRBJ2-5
CASSPSGGAGTQYF
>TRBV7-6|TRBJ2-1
CASSLEGHLSSYNEQFF
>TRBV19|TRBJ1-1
CASSRGSRDRNTEAFF
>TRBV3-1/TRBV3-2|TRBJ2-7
CASSHRTNDHEQYF
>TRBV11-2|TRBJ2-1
CASGQGSYNEQFF
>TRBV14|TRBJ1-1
CASSQDIAGSDTEAFF
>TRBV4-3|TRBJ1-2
CASSQDQATGPRAANYGYTF
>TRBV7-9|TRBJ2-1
CASSWARPISYNEQFF
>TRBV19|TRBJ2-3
CASSGLTSTDTQYF
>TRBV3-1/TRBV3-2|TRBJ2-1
CASSQGRGGYNEQFF
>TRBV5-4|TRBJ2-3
CASSLSGSTDTQYF
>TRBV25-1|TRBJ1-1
CASSVRINTEAFF
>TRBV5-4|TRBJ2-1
CASSGDNEQFF
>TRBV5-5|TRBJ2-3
CASSFGTSGGFIFTDTQYF
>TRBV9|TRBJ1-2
CASSAPAGPSFGGYTF
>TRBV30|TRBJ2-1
CAWSVLFEGYEQFF
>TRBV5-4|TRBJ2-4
CASSGEGAAIQYF
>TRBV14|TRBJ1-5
CASSRTVNQPQHF